This T cell receptor (beta chain) was obtained from a study of blood T cell repertoires in COVID-19. The assay was immunoSEQ multiplex PCR, and TCRdb's table has in-frame clones only and misses some. Here the sample spans 150,000 to 200,000 clones, 87% being singletons. CDR1 SNHLY and CDR2 FYNNEI come from the germline V gene. This CDR3 is 13 amino acids long. V dropped 5 bases and J dropped 4; count of bases not matched to a gene: 5. This TCR was recovered from a human donor in a cohort sampled during active COVID-19. The chain joins TRBV2 to TRBJ2-7; TRBD1 aligns across 7 bases. What was sequenced was peripheral blood. The CDR3: CASSQTGMYEQYF. The DNA for the CDR3 is TGTGCCAGCAGTCAGACAGGGATGTACGAGCAGTACTTC.